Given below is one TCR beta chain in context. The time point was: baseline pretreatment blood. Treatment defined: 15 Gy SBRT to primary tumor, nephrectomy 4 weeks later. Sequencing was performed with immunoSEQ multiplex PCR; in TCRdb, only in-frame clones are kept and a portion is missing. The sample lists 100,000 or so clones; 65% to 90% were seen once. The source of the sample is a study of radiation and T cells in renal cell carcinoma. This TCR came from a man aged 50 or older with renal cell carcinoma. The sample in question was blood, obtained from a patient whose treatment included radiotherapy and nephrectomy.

Here the CDR3 DNA reads TGTGCCAGCAGCAGGGGGCGCATGATGAACACTGAAGCTTTCTTT. It translates to CASSRGRMMNTEAFF. The rearrangement links TRBV7-2 to TRBJ1-1; TRBD1 matches at 7 bases. The V gene's germline CDR1 is SGHTA and CDR2 FQGNSA. The length of the CDR3 is 15 residues. The ends lost 5 bases at V and 0 bases at J; junction bases unmatched: 6.